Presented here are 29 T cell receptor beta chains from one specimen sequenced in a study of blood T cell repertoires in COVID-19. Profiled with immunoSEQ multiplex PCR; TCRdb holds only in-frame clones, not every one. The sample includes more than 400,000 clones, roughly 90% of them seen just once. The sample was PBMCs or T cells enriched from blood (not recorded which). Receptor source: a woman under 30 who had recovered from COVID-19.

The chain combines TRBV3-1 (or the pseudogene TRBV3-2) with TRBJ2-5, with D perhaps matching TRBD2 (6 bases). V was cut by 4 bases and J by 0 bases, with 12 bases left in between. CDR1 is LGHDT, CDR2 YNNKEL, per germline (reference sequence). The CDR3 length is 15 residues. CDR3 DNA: TGTGCCAGCAGCCCGACAGAGCGGGACCAAGAGACCCAGTACTTC. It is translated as CASSPTERDQETQYF.

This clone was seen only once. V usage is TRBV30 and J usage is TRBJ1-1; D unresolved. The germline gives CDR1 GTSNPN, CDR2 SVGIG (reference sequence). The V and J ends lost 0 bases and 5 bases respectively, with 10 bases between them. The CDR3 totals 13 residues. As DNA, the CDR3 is TGTGCCTGGAGTGTACTATTTGGAACTGAAGCTTTCTTT. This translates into CAWSVLFGTEAFF.

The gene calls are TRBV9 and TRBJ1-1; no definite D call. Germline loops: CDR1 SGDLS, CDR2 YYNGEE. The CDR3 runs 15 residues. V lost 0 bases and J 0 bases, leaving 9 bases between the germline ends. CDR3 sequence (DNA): TGTGCCAGCAGCGTAGGAGAGAGAATGAACACTGAAGCTTTCTTT. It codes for CASSVGERMNTEAFF.

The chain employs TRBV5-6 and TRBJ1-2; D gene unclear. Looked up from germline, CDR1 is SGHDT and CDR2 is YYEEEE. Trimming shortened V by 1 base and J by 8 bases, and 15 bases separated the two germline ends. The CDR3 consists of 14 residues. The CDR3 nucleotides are TGTGCCAGCAGCTTGCGTGTCCCCTCAGGAGGCTACACCTTC. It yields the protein CASSLRVPSGGYTF.

The CDR3 DNA is TGTGCCACCAGCAGACAGACACAGGGTGGCAATGAGCAGTTCTTC. Translated, it gives CATSRQTQGGNEQFF. V is TRBV15 and J is TRBJ2-1; D is perhaps TRBD1 (6 bases). The CDR3 has 15 residues. Germline assignment: CDR1 LNHNV and CDR2 YYDKDF (reference sequence). Trimming took 2 bases from V and 6 from J, leaving 14 bases between them.

The CDR3 sequence: CASSSGDGVQPQHF. The CDR3 region has the DNA TGCGCCAGCAGCTCAGGGGATGGGGTTCAGCCCCAGCATTTT. The chain combines TRBV5-1 with TRBJ1-5, with D possibly TRBD1 on 6 matching bases. In germline, CDR1 is SGHRS, CDR2 YFSETQ. There are 14 residues in the CDR3. V lost 3 bases, J lost 6 bases, and 13 bases lay in between.

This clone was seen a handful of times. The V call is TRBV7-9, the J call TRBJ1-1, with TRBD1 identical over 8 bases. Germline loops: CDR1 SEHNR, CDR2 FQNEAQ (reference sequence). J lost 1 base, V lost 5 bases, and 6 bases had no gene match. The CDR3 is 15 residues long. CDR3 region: CASSKGQGANTEAFF. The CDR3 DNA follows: TGTGCCAGCAGCAAGGGCCAGGGGGCGAACACTGAAGCTTTCTTT.

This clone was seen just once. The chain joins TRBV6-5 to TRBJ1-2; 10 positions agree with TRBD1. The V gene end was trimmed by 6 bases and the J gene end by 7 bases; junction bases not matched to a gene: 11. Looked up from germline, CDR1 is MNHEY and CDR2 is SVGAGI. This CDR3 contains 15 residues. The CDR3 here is CASRPSGTGDGGYTF. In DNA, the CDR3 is TGTGCCAGCAGACCCTCCGGGACAGGGGATGGTGGCTACACCTTC.

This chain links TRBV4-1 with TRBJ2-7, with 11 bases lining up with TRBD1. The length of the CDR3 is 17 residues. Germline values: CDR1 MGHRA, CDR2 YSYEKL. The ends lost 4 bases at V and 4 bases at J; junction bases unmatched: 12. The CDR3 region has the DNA TGCGCCAGCAGCCCCTACCCCGGACAGGGGGCGCGATACGAGCAGTACTTC. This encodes CASSPYPGQGARYEQYF.

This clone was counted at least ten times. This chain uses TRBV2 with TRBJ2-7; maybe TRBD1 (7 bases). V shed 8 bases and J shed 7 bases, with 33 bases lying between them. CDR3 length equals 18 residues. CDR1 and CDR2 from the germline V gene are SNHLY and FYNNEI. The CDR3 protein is CASGGEDRTGTLRGEQYF. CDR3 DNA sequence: TGTGCCAGCGGCGGGGAGGACAGGACAGGTACCCTACGTGGGGAGCAGTACTTC.

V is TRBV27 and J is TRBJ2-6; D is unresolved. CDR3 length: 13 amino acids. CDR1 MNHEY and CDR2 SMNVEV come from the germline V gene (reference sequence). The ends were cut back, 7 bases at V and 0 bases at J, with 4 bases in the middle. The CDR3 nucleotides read TGTGCCAGCACCTTCTCTGGGGCCAACGTCCTGACTTTC. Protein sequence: CASTFSGANVLTF.

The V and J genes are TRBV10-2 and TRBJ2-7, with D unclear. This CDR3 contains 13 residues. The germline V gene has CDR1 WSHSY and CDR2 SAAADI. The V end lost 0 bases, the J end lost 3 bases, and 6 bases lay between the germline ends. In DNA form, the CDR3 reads TGCGCCAGCAGTGAGTCGTCCCTCTACGAGCAGTACTTC. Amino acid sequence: CASSESSLYEQYF.

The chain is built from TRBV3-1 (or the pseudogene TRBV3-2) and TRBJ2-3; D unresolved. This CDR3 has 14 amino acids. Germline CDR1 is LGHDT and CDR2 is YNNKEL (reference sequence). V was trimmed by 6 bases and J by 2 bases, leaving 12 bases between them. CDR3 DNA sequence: TGTGCCAGCAGTCCTGGGCCGTCCACAGATACGCAGTATTTT. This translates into CASSPGPSTDTQYF.

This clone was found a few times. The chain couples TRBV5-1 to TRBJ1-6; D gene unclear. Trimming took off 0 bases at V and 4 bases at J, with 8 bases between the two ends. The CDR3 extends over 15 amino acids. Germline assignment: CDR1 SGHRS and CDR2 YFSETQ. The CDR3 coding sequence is TGCGCCAGCAGCTTGGGCACTATATATAATTCACCCCTCCACTTT. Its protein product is CASSLGTIYNSPLHF. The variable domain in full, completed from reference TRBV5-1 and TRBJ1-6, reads KAGVTQTPRYLIKTRGQQVTLSCSPISGHRSVSWYQQTPGQGLQFLFEYFSETQRNKGNFPGRFSGRQFSNSRSEMNVSTLELGDSALYLCASSLGTIYNSPLHFGNGTRLTVT.

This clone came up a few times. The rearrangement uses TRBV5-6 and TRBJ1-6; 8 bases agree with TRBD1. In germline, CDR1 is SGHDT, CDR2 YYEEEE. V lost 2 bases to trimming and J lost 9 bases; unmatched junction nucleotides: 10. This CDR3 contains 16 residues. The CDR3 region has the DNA TGTGCCAGCAGCTTTACAGGGGGAACGTATGCTTCACCCCTCCACTTT. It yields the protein CASSFTGGTYASPLHF.

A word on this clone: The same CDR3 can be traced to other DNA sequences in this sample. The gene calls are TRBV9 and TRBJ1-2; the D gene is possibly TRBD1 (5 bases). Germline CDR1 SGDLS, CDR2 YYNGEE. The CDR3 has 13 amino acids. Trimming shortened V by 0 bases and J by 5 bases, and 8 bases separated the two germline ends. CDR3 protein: CASSVGQGYGYTF. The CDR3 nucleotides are TGTGCCAGCAGCGTAGGGCAGGGATATGGCTACACCTTC.

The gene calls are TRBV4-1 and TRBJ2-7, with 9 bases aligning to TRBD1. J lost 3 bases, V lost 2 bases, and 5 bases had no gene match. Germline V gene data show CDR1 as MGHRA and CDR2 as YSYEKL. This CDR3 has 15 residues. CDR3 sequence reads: CASSQRTGDYYEQYF. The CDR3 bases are TGCGCCAGCAGCCAACGGACAGGGGACTACTACGAGCAGTACTTC.

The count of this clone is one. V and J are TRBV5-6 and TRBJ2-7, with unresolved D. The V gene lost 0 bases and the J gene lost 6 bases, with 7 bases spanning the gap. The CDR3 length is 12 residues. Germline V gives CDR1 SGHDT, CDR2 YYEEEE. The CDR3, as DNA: TGTGCCAGCAGCTTGGTTGACTCCGAGCAGTACTTC. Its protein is CASSLVDSEQYF.

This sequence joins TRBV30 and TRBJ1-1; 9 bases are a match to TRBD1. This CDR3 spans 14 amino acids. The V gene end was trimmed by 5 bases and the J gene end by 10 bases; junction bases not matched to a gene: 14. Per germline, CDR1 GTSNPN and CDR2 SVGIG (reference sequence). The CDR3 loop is CAWATGTGFRSAFF. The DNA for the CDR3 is TGTGCCTGGGCGACCGGGACAGGGTTTAGGTCAGCTTTCTTT.

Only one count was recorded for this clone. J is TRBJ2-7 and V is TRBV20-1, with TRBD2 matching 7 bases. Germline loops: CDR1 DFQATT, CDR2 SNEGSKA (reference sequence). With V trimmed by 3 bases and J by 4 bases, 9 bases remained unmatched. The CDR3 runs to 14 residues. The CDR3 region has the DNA TGCAGTGCTAGTCCTCCGAGCGGGGTGTACGAGCAGTACTTC. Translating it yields CSASPPSGVYEQYF.

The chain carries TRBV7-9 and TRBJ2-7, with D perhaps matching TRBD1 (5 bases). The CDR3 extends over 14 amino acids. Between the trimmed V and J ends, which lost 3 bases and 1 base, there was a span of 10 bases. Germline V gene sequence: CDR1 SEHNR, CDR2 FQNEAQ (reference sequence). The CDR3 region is CASSFVQASYEQYF. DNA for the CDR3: TGTGCCAGCAGCTTCGTACAGGCTTCCTACGAGCAGTACTTC.

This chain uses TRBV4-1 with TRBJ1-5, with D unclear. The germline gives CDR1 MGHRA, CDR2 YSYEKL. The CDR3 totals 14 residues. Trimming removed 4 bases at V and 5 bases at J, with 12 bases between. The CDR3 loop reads CASSPTGSDQPQHF. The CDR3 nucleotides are TGCGCCAGCAGCCCCACCGGCAGCGATCAGCCCCAGCATTTT.

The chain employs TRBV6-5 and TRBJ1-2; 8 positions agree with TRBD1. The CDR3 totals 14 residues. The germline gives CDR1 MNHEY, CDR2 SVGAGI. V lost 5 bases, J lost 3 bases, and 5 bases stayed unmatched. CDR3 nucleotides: TGTGCCAGCAGTCGACAGGGGAGCGACTATGGCTACACCTTC. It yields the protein CASSRQGSDYGYTF.

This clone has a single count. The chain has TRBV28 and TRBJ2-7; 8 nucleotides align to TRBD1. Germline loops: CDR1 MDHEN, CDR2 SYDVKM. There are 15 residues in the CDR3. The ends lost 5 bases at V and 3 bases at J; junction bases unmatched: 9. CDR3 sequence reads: CASSRPGGGYYEQYF. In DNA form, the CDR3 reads TGTGCCAGCAGTCGTCCAGGGGGCGGTTACTACGAGCAGTACTTC.

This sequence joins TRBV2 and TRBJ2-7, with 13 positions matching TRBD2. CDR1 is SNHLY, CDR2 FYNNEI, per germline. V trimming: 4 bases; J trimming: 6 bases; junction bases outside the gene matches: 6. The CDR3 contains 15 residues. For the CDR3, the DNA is TGTGCCAGCAGTGGGTGGACTAGCGGGGGCGGCGAGCAGTACTTC. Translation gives CASSGWTSGGGEQYF. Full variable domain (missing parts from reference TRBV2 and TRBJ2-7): EPEVTQTPSHQVTQMGQEVILRCVPISNHLYFYWYRQILGQKVEFLVSFYNNEISEKSEIFDDQFSVERPDGSNFTLKIRSTKLEDSAMYFCASSGWTSGGGEQYFGPGTRLTVT.

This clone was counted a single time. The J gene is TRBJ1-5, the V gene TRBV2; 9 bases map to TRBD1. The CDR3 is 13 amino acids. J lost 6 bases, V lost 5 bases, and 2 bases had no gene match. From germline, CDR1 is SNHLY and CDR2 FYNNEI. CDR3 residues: CASSKDRGQPQHF. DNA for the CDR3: TGTGCCAGCAGTAAGGACAGGGGTCAGCCCCAGCATTTT.

The CDR3 is CASSFPTSGNLNQPQHF. CDR3 coding DNA: TGTGCCAGCAGTTTCCCGACGTCAGGGAACCTCAATCAGCCCCAGCATTTT. The chain carries TRBV2 and TRBJ1-5; weak D call: TRBD1 (5 bases). The CDR3 extends over 17 amino acids. Between the trimmed V and J ends, which lost 5 bases and 3 bases, there was a span of 20 bases. Germline lookup yields CDR1 SNHLY and CDR2 FYNNEI.

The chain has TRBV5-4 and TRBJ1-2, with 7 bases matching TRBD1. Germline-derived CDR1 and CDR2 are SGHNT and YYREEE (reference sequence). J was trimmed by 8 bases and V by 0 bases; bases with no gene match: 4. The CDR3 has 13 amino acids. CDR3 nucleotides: TGTGCCAGCAGCTTGGACAGGGGCGACGGCTACACCTTC. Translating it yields CASSLDRGDGYTF. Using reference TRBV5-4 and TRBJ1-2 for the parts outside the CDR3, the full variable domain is ETGVTQSPTHLIKTRGQQVTLRCSSQSGHNTVSWYQQALGQGPQFIFQYYREEENGRGNFPPRFSGLQFPNYSSELNVNALELDDSALYLCASSLDRGDGYTFGSGTRLTVV.

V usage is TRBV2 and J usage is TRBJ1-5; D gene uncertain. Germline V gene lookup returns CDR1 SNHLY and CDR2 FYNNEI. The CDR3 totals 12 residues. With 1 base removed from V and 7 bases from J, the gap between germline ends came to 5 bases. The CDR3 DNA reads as TGTGCCAGCAGTGAAGAGAGGCAGCCCCAGCATTTT. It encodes CASSEERQPQHF.